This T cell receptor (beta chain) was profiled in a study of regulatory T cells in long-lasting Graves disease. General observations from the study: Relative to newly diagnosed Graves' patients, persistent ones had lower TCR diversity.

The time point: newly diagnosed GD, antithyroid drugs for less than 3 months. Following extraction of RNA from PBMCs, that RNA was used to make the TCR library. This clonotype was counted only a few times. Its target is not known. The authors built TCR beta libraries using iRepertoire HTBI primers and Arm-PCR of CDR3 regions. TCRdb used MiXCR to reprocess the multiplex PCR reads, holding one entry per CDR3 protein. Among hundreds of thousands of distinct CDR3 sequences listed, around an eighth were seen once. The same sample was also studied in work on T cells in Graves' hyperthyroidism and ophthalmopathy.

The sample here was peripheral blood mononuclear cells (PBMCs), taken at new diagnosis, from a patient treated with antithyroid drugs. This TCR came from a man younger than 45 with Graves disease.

CDR3 amino acids: CASSLVSGSVYEQYF. The CDR3 DNA is TGCGCCAGCAGCTTGGTTAGCGGATCCGTCTACGAGCAGTACTTC. The chain employs TRBV5-1 and TRBJ2-7, with a possible D match to TRBD2 (6 bases). The V gene's germline CDR1 is SGHRS and CDR2 YFSETQ. The CDR3 runs 15 residues. Trimming took off 0 bases at V and 3 bases at J, with 13 bases between the two ends.